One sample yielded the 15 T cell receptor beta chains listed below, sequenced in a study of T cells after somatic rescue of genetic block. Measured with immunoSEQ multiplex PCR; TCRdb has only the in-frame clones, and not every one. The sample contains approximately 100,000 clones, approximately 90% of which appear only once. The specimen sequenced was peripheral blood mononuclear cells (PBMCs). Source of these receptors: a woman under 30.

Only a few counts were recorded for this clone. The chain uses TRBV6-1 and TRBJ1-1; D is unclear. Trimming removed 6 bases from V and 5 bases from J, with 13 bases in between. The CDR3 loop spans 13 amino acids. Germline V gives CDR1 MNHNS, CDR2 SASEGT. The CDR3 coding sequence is TGTGCCAGCAGCGAGGTCCGGGGTACTGAAGCTTTCTTT. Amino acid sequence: CASSEVRGTEAFF.

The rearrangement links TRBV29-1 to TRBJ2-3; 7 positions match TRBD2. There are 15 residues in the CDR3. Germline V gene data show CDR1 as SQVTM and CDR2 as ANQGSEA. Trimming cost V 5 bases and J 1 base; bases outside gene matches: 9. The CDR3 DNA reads TGCAGCGTTAGGAGCGGGGCCGTAGGCACAGATACGCAGTATTTT. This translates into CSVRSGAVGTDTQYF.

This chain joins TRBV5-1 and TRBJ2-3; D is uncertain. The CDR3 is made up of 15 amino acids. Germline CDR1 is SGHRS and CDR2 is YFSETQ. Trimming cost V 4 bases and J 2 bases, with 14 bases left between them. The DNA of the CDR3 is TGCGCCAGCAGCGCCCAGGCCTCGAACACAGATACGCAGTATTTT. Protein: CASSAQASNTDTQYF. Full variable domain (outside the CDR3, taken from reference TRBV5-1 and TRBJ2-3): KAGVTQTPRYLIKTRGQQVTLSCSPISGHRSVSWYQQTPGQGLQFLFEYFSETQRNKGNFPGRFSGRQFSNSRSEMNVSTLELGDSALYLCASSAQASNTDTQYFGPGTRLTVL.

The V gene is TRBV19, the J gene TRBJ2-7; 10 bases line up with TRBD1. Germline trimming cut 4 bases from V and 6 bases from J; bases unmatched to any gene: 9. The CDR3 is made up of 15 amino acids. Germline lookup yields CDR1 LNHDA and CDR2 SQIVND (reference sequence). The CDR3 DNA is TGTGCCAGTAGTACCTCGGTGGACAGGGGGGCCGAGCAGTACTTC. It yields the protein CASSTSVDRGAEQYF.

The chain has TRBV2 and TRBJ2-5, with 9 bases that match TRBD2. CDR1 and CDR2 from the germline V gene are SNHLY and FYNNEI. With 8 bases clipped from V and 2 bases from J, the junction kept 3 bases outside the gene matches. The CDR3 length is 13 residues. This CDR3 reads CASASGIQETQYF. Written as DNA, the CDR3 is TGTGCCAGCGCTAGCGGGATACAAGAGACCCAGTACTTC.

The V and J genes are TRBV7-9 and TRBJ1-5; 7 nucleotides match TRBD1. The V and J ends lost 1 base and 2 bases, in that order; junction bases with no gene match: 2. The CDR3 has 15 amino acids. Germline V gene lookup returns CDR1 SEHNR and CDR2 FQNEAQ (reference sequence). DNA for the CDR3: TGTGCCAGCAGCTTAGAGGGGGCCGGCAATCAGCCCCAGCATTTT. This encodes CASSLEGAGNQPQHF.

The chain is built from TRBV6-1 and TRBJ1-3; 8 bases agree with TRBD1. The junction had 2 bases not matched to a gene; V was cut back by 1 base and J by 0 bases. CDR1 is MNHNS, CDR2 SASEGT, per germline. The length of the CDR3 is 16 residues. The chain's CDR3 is CASSEGGQGSGNTIYF. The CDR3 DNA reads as TGTGCCAGCAGTGAAGGTGGACAGGGCTCTGGAAACACCATATATTTT.

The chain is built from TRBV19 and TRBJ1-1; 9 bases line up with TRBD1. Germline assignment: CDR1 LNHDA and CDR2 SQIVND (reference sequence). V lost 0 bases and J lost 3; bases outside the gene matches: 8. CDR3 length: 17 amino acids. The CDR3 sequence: CASSIEGQGGVDTEAFF. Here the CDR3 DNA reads TGTGCCAGTAGTATAGAGGGACAGGGAGGCGTCGACACTGAAGCTTTCTTT.

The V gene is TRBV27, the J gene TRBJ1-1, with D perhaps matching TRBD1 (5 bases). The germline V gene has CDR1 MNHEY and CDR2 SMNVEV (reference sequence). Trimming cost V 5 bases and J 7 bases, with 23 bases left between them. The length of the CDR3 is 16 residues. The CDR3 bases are TGTGCCAGCAGTCCCACCCCGGGAGAGGGGCTCAATGAAGCTTTCTTT. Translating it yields CASSPTPGEGLNEAFF.

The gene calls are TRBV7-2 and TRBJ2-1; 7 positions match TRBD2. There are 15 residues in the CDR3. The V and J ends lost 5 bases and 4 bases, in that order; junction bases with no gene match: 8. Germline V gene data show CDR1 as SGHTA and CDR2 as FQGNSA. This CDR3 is CASSKSGTGYNEQFF. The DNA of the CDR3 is TGTGCCAGCAGCAAGAGCGGGACCGGGTACAATGAGCAGTTCTTC.

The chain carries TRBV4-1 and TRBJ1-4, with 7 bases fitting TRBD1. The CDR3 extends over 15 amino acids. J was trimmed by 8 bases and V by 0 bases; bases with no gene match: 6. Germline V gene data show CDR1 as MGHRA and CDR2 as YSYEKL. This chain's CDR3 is CASSQEYRGEEKLFF. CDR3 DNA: TGCGCCAGCAGCCAAGAGTACAGGGGTGAAGAAAAACTGTTTTTT.

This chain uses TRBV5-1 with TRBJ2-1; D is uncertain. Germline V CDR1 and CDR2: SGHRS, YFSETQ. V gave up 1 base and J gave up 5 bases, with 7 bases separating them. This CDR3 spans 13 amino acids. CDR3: CASSLSDNNEQFF. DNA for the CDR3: TGCGCCAGCAGCTTGTCTGATAACAATGAGCAGTTCTTC. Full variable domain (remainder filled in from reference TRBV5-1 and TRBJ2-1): KAGVTQTPRYLIKTRGQQVTLSCSPISGHRSVSWYQQTPGQGLQFLFEYFSETQRNKGNFPGRFSGRQFSNSRSEMNVSTLELGDSALYLCASSLSDNNEQFFGPGTRLTVL.

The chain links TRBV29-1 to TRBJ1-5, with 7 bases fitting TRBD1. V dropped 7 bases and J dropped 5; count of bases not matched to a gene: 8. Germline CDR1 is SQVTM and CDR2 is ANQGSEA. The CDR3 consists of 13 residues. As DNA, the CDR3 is TGCAGCGCAGGGGAGGGGGCGGATCAGCCCCAGCATTTT. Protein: CSAGEGADQPQHF.

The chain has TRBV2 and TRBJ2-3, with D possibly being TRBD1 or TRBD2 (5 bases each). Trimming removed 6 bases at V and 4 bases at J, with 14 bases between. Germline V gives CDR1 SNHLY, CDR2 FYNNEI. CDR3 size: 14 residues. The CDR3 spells CASRGVGRADTQYF. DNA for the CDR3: TGTGCCAGCAGGGGGGTGGGCCGGGCAGATACGCAGTATTTT.

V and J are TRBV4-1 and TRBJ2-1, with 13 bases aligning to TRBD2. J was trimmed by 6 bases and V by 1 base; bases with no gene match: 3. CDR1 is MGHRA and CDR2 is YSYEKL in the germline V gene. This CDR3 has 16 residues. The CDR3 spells CASSQAGLAGSNEQFF. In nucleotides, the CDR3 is TGCGCCAGCAGCCAAGCGGGACTAGCGGGGTCCAATGAGCAGTTCTTC.